The subject of this entry is one TCR beta chain. This CDR3 is 14 amino acids long. Trimming pared 1 base from V and 3 bases from J, leaving 10 bases between. The germline gives CDR1 SGHTA, CDR2 FQGNSA. The record originates from a study of blood T cell repertoires in COVID-19. The assay was immunoSEQ multiplex PCR, and TCRdb's table has in-frame clones only and misses some. The sample records more than 110,000 clones, 70% to 90% being singletons. V usage is TRBV7-2 and J usage is TRBJ2-7, with unresolved D. Material for sequencing was peripheral blood. The sequence was obtained from a woman at least 80 years old with acute or convalescent COVID-19. CDR3 region: CASSLEAGRYEQYF. CDR3 nucleotides: TGTGCCAGCAGCTTAGAGGCAGGTCGCTACGAGCAGTACTTC.